Each of the 28 T cell receptor beta chains below was sequenced from the same sample in a study of response to subunit inactivated influenza vaccine. Each CDR3 protein is one row after TCRdb ran MiXCR on the RT-PCR reads. Seen here are roughly 780,000 distinct CDR3 sequences, around 20% observed once, and the top ten hold approximately 11%. Material: PBMCs from blood, obtained 4 to 6 days after vaccination. The source is a man aged 45-60 years who received an inactivated influenza vaccine.

This clonotype was seen only a few times. CDR3 sequence: CASSSYLGGKMGETQYF. CDR3 in DNA: TGTGCCAGCAGCTCCTATCTCGGGGGGAAGATGGGGGAGACCCAGTACTTC. The chain couples TRBV7-9 to TRBJ2-5, with 7 positions matching TRBD2. CDR1 is SEHNR and CDR2 is FQNEAQ in the germline V gene (reference sequence). V trimming: 4 bases; J trimming: 5 bases; junction bases outside the gene matches: 16. The CDR3 sequence is 17 residues long.

The gene calls are TRBV29-1 and TRBJ2-2; 7 bases are a match to TRBD2. This CDR3 is 13 amino acids long. After removal of 8 bases from V and 4 bases from J, the junction contained 7 bases not matched to a gene. The germline V gene has CDR1 SQVTM and CDR2 ANQGSEA. The CDR3 loop is CSTRTRGTGELFF. CDR3 bases: TGCAGCACTCGGACTAGAGGCACCGGGGAGCTGTTTTTT.

The chain couples TRBV10-3 to TRBJ2-1; D gene uncertain. The CDR3 totals 13 residues. Germline-derived CDR1 and CDR2 are ENHRY and SYGVKD. V lost 4 bases, J lost 6 bases, and 10 bases lay in between. Here the CDR3 reads CAISGTVVNEQFF. The CDR3, as DNA: TGTGCCATCAGTGGGACGGTGGTCAATGAGCAGTTCTTC.

J is TRBJ2-6 and V is TRBV11-2, with D possibly matching TRBD1 (5 bases). Germline V lookup: CDR1 SGHAT, CDR2 FQNNGV. This CDR3 is 15 amino acids long. Trimming left V 7 bases short and J 0 bases short, with 10 bases between. As DNA, the CDR3 is TGTGCCAGCATCTTTGACAGCTCTGGGGCCAACGTCCTGACTTTC. This encodes CASIFDSSGANVLTF.

This sequence joins TRBV20-1 and TRBJ2-7; D is tentatively TRBD1 or TRBD2 (6 bases each). Germline CDR1 is DFQATT and CDR2 is SNEGSKA (reference sequence). Trimming took 0 bases from V and 4 from J, leaving 16 bases between them. The CDR3 loop spans 15 amino acids. CDR3 bases: TGCAGTGCTAGAGATGAGGGCAGGAGGGGGTACGAGCAGTACTTC. It yields the protein CSARDEGRRGYEQYF.

V usage is TRBV10-3 and J usage is TRBJ2-7; TRBD2 aligns across 10 bases. Germline assignment: CDR1 ENHRY and CDR2 SYGVKD. The trim removed 4 bases at V and 4 bases at J, leaving 4 bases unmatched. This CDR3 region has 14 residues. The CDR3 DNA sequence: TGTGCCATCAGTGGGACTAGCGGAAGATACGAGCAGTACTTC. Its protein is CAISGTSGRYEQYF.

This chain links TRBV20-1 with TRBJ2-7, with 8 bases that match TRBD2. This CDR3 is 14 amino acids long. Germline trimming cut 6 bases from V and 1 base from J; bases unmatched to any gene: 8. Germline values: CDR1 DFQATT, CDR2 SNEGSKA (reference sequence). CDR3 in DNA: TGCAGTGCAACCGGACTAGCTTTATCCTACGAGCAGTACTTC. Translating it yields CSATGLALSYEQYF.

This clonotype was seen only a few times. This chain joins TRBV7-6 and TRBJ1-1, with 7 bases aligning to TRBD1. V shed 6 bases and J 4 bases; nucleotides not matched to a gene: 8. The CDR3 consists of 14 residues. From germline, CDR1 is SGHVS and CDR2 FNYEAQ. The CDR3 here is CASSQTGFGTEAFF. CDR3 nucleotide sequence: TGTGCCAGCAGTCAGACAGGGTTTGGCACTGAAGCTTTCTTT.

The J gene is TRBJ1-1, the V gene TRBV5-1; 9 positions agree with TRBD1. The germline V gene encodes CDR1 SGHRS and CDR2 YFSETQ. The length of the CDR3 is 14 residues. With V trimmed by 3 bases and J by 8 bases, 8 bases remained unmatched. The CDR3 here is CASSWGQGVFEAFF. CDR3 nucleotides: TGCGCCAGCAGCTGGGGACAGGGTGTATTCGAAGCTTTCTTT.

J is TRBJ2-5 and V is TRBV10-3; D unresolved. This CDR3 has 12 amino acids. Germline V gene sequence: CDR1 ENHRY, CDR2 SYGVKD. V was cut by 2 bases and J by 5 bases, with 6 bases left in between. CDR3 bases: TGTGCCATCAGTGAGGCCCAGGAGACCCAGTACTTC. The encoded protein is CAISEAQETQYF.

This chain links TRBV6-1 with TRBJ1-5; D perhaps matches TRBD1 (5 bases). In germline, CDR1 is MNHNS, CDR2 SASEGT. The CDR3 is made up of 14 amino acids. The V end lost 5 bases, the J end lost 2 bases, and 10 bases lay between the germline ends. CDR3 in amino acids: CASSPREGNQPQHF. As DNA, the CDR3 is TGTGCCAGCAGTCCCAGGGAGGGCAATCAGCCCCAGCATTTT.

This clonotype was found once. The chain recombines TRBV7-6 with TRBJ2-7; TRBD1 is a possible D gene (6 bases). From germline, CDR1 is SGHVS and CDR2 FNYEAQ. The CDR3 has 13 residues. Between the trimmed V and J ends, which lost 4 bases and 4 bases, there was a span of 11 bases. CDR3 loop: CASSWDTDYEQYF. The CDR3 nucleotides are TGTGCCAGCAGCTGGGACACCGATTACGAGCAGTACTTC.

The V call is TRBV6-2 or TRBV6-3, the J call TRBJ1-1, with TRBD1 identical over 8 bases. J gave up 0 bases and V 8 bases, and 5 bases lay outside the gene matches. Looked up from germline, CDR1 is MNHEY and CDR2 is SVGEGT. The CDR3 is 14 residues long. CDR3: CASLDRVMNTEAFF. DNA for the CDR3: TGTGCCAGCTTGGACAGGGTTATGAACACTGAAGCTTTCTTT.

This clonotype has ten or more counts. This sequence joins TRBV15 and TRBJ2-2, with TRBD2 identical over 9 bases. In germline, CDR1 is LNHNV, CDR2 YYDKDF (reference sequence). The CDR3 has 15 residues. After removal of 0 bases from V and 7 bases from J, the junction contained 3 bases not matched to a gene. The CDR3 region has the DNA TGTGCCACCAGCAGAGAGGCTAGCGGGATCGGGGAGCTGTTTTTT. Residues: CATSREASGIGELFF.

V usage is TRBV9 and J usage is TRBJ2-6; 12 nucleotides agree with TRBD1. Losses at the gene ends were 4 bases for V and 2 bases for J; bases not matched to a gene: 4. Germline values: CDR1 SGDLS, CDR2 YYNGEE. This CDR3 comprises 17 residues. The DNA for the CDR3 is TGTGCCAGCAGCCGTAGGGACAGGGGGCCTGGGGCCAACGTCCTGACTTTC. Translation: CASSRRDRGPGANVLTF. The whole variable domain, remainder taken from reference TRBV9 and TRBJ2-6, is DSGVTQTPKHLITATGQRVTLRCSPRSGDLSVYWYQQSLDQGLQFLIQYYNGEERAKGNILERFSAQQFPDLHSELNLSSLELGDSALYFCASSRRDRGPGANVLTFGAGSRLTVL.

This clonotype was counted a few times. The chain uses TRBV7-6 and TRBJ2-7; TRBD1 agrees at 7 bases. J was trimmed by 0 bases and V by 2 bases; bases with no gene match: 4. The length of the CDR3 is 15 residues. Germline values: CDR1 SGHVS, CDR2 FNYEAQ. CDR3 bases: TGTGCCAGCAGCTTAATGGCAGGGGGCTCCTACGAGCAGTACTTC. Its translation: CASSLMAGGSYEQYF.

The sample holds a few counts of this clonotype. The chain has TRBV20-1 and TRBJ2-7; 8 nucleotides line up with TRBD2. The CDR3 is 16 residues long. The V gene end was trimmed by 0 bases and the J gene end by 3 bases; junction bases not matched to a gene: 10. Germline loops: CDR1 DFQATT, CDR2 SNEGSKA (reference sequence). CDR3: CSARDKSGSPNYEQYF. CDR3 DNA: TGCAGTGCTAGAGATAAAAGCGGGAGCCCCAACTACGAGCAGTACTTC.

This clonotype was counted between two and nine times. The chain employs TRBV7-2 and TRBJ1-1, with 8 positions matching TRBD1. Per germline, CDR1 SGHTA and CDR2 FQGNSA. This CDR3 comprises 15 residues. V shed 5 bases and J 4 bases; nucleotides not matched to a gene: 9. CDR3: CASSPWTGRGTEAFF. The CDR3, as DNA: TGTGCCAGCAGCCCTTGGACAGGGAGAGGCACTGAAGCTTTCTTT.

This chain uses TRBV3-1 with TRBJ2-2, with 9 positions matching TRBD2. Trimming cost V 4 bases and J 0 bases; bases outside gene matches: 9. CDR3 length: 18 amino acids. Germline assignment: CDR1 LGHDT and CDR2 YNNKEL (reference sequence). The CDR3 spells CASSRLAPSGTNTGELFF. The CDR3 nucleotides read TGTGCCAGCAGCCGCCTGGCTCCTAGCGGGACGAACACCGGGGAGCTGTTTTTT.

This chain joins TRBV7-2 and TRBJ2-1; 11 nucleotides match TRBD2. CDR1 is SGHTA and CDR2 is FQGNSA in the germline V gene. V shed 3 bases, J shed 9 bases, and the junction held 7 bases outside the gene matches. This CDR3 contains 15 residues. The CDR3 here is CASSFTTSGKAEQFF. In nucleotides, the CDR3 is TGTGCCAGCAGCTTCACGACTAGCGGGAAGGCTGAGCAGTTCTTC.

This clonotype was recorded many times. The chain uses TRBV20-1 and TRBJ2-7; no definite D call. CDR1 is DFQATT and CDR2 is SNEGSKA in the germline V gene (reference sequence). Trimming pared 6 bases from V and 3 bases from J, leaving 9 bases between. CDR3 length: 11 residues. As DNA, the CDR3 is TGCAGTGCCGACCAAGGCTACGAGCAGTACTTC. It is translated as CSADQGYEQYF.

J is TRBJ2-5 and V is TRBV9; 11 bases fit TRBD2. The V and J ends lost 2 bases and 2 bases, in that order; junction bases with no gene match: 2. The CDR3 is 15 amino acids. Germline V gene lookup returns CDR1 SGDLS and CDR2 YYNGEE. CDR3 coding DNA: TGTGCCAGCAGCGTGACTAGCGGGACGCAAGAGACCCAGTACTTC. Translated: CASSVTSGTQETQYF.

The chain employs TRBV20-1 and TRBJ2-5; D remains ambiguous. Per germline, CDR1 DFQATT and CDR2 SNEGSKA (reference sequence). V lost 1 base and J 4 bases, leaving 7 bases between the germline ends. The CDR3 is 12 amino acids. CDR3 bases: TGCAGTGCTAGAGGGCGTGTAGAGACCCAGTACTTC. Translated: CSARGRVETQYF.

The table lists this clonotype with many counts. V and J are TRBV12-3 or TRBV12-4 and TRBJ1-5; no clear D. The CDR3 consists of 20 residues. Trimming pared 3 bases from V and 1 base from J, leaving 25 bases between. The CDR3 region has the DNA TGTGCCAGCAGTTTTTGGCTTAGTGGAGGGAAAGGAGGAAGCAATCAGCCCCAGCATTTT. Translated: CASSFWLSGGKGGSNQPQHF.

The chain uses TRBV3-1 and TRBJ2-2, with D unresolved. This CDR3 comprises 16 residues. From germline, CDR1 is LGHDT and CDR2 YNNKEL (reference sequence). The V end was cut by 2 bases, the J end by 0 bases, with 10 bases between. CDR3 loop: CASSQPSNSNTGELFF. The CDR3 DNA sequence: TGTGCCAGCAGCCAACCATCAAACTCGAACACCGGGGAGCTGTTTTTT.

The chain employs TRBV6-1 and TRBJ1-1, with a tentative D call TRBD1 (5 bases). This CDR3 comprises 15 residues. The germline gives CDR1 MNHNS, CDR2 SASEGT. The V and J ends lost 5 bases and 0 bases respectively, with 13 bases between them. This CDR3 is CASSRFRAMNTEAFF. In DNA form, the CDR3 reads TGTGCCAGCAGTCGGTTCAGGGCGATGAACACTGAAGCTTTCTTT.

The chain joins TRBV10-3 to TRBJ2-3, with 8 bases aligning to TRBD2. This CDR3 spans 17 amino acids. Losses at the gene ends were 0 bases for V and 5 bases for J; bases not matched to a gene: 10. Looked up from germline, CDR1 is ENHRY and CDR2 is SYGVKD. CDR3 residues: CAISESSGSPIGDTQYF. The CDR3 nucleotides are TGTGCCATCAGTGAGTCGAGCGGGAGCCCTATTGGAGATACGCAGTATTTT.

This clonotype occurred a few times. The chain carries TRBV12-3 or TRBV12-4 and TRBJ2-4; possible D gene TRBD1, 6 bases. Deletions cut 3 bases from V and 3 bases from J, with 12 bases between. This CDR3 region has 15 residues. The CDR3 spells CASSLGTLGKNIQYF. In DNA form, the CDR3 reads TGTGCCAGCAGTTTGGGGACATTAGGCAAAAACATTCAGTACTTC.